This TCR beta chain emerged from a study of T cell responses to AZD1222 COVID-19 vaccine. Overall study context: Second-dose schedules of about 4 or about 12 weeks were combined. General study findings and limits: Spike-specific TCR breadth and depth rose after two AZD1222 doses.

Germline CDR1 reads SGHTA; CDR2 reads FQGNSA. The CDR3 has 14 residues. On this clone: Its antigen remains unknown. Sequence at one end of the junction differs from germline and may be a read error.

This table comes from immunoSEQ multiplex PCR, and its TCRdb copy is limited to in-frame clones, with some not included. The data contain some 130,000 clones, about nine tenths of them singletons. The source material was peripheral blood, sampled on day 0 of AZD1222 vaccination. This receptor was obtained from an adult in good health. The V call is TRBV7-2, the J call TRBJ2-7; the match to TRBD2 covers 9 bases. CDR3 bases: TGTGCCAGCAGCTTAGCGGGGTCGCGGGGGGGCTTGAACTTC. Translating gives CASSLAGSRGGLNF.